The clone carrying this TCR beta chain was detected many times. Its antigen is undetermined. The sample comes from a study of CD8 T cells in ankylosing spondylitis. TCRdb reprocessed the 5' RACE reads via MiXCR and lists one record per CDR3 protein. The sample shows roughly 490,000 distinct CDR3 sequences, roughly 5.3% of them seen only once. General study results and limits: Ankylosing spondylitis blood appeared to carry a characteristic TCR beta motif of several highly homologous variants.

CDR3 size: 14 residues. V dropped 5 bases and J dropped 0 bases, with 8 bases sitting between them. CDR1 MDHEN and CDR2 SYDVKM come from the germline V gene. This clonotype was obtained from a male donor with ankylosing spondylitis. The chain links TRBV28 to TRBJ1-5; D is undetermined. The sequencing input was blood, either unsorted or a sorted T cell fraction (not recorded which). CDR3 residues: CASSLDFSNQPQHF. The CDR3, as DNA: TGTGCCAGCAGTCTGGACTTTAGCAATCAGCCCCAGCATTTT.